Each of the 27 T cell receptor beta chains below was sequenced from the same sample in a study of blood T cell repertoires in COVID-19. Measured with immunoSEQ multiplex PCR; TCRdb has only the in-frame clones, and not every one. This table holds a few hundred thousand clones, 70% to 90% found once. Sequencing was carried out using PBMCs or T cells enriched from blood (not recorded which). Every receptor here comes from a woman in her thirties who had recovered from COVID-19.

V usage is TRBV12-3 or TRBV12-4 and J usage is TRBJ1-2; 9 positions agree with TRBD1. The CDR3 extends over 13 amino acids. V lost 5 bases, J lost 8 bases, and 6 bases stayed unmatched. The CDR3 sequence: CASSNTGGGGYTF. CDR3 DNA sequence: TGTGCCAGCAGTAATACAGGGGGCGGCGGCTACACCTTC.

V and J are TRBV27 and TRBJ1-5; D perhaps matches TRBD1 (6 bases). The V end was cut by 4 bases, the J end by 2 bases, with 12 bases between. The CDR3 sequence is 15 residues long. Per germline, CDR1 MNHEY and CDR2 SMNVEV (reference sequence). CDR3 residues: CASSSRGGGNQPQHF. CDR3 sequence (DNA): TGTGCCAGCAGTTCTCGAGGGGGGGGCAATCAGCCCCAGCATTTT.

The rearrangement uses TRBV27 and TRBJ2-3; TRBD1 is a possible D gene (6 bases). The V and J ends lost 5 bases and 4 bases respectively, with 13 bases between them. The CDR3 contains 14 residues. Germline V lookup: CDR1 MNHEY, CDR2 SMNVEV (reference sequence). This CDR3 reads CASSPQGIADTQYF. DNA of the CDR3: TGTGCCAGCAGTCCGCAGGGGATCGCAGATACGCAGTATTTT.

The rearrangement links TRBV5-1 to TRBJ1-2; perhaps TRBD1 as D (5 bases). The CDR3 is 13 amino acids. The germline V gene encodes CDR1 SGHRS and CDR2 YFSETQ. The V end lost 5 bases, the J end lost 3 bases, and 11 bases lay between the germline ends. The CDR3 DNA reads TGCGCCAGCAGTGGGGGGTTTGACTATGGCTACACCTTC. It is translated as CASSGGFDYGYTF.

This chain connects TRBV5-4 to TRBJ2-5, with 10 bases matching TRBD1. This CDR3 has 13 residues. Germline lookup yields CDR1 SGHNT and CDR2 YYREEE (reference sequence). The CDR3 DNA reads as TGTGCTCCGGGACAGGGGCCTCAAGAGACCCAGTACTTC. It translates to CAPGQGPQETQYF.

This chain joins TRBV10-3 and TRBJ2-1; D remains unclear. The CDR3 totals 13 residues. Trimming took 3 bases from V and 5 from J, leaving 8 bases between them. Germline lookup yields CDR1 ENHRY and CDR2 SYGVKD. CDR3 bases: TGTGCCATCAGTGACCTAGTCCACAATGAGCAGTTCTTC. As protein: CAISDLVHNEQFF.

The table lists this clone with a few counts. V is TRBV5-6 and J is TRBJ1-2, with D maybe TRBD1 (5 bases). The germline V and J ends were trimmed by 4 bases and 8 bases, with 21 bases remaining between them. The CDR3 consists of 15 residues. In germline, CDR1 is SGHDT, CDR2 YYEEEE. The CDR3 DNA reads TGTGCCAGCAGCCCTACGCCCAGGGTGGAAGGAGGCTACACCTTC. The encoded protein is CASSPTPRVEGGYTF.

The table lists this clone with a few counts. The chain has TRBV7-2 and TRBJ1-5, with 9 bases fitting TRBD1. The CDR3 has 15 residues. Germline-derived CDR1 and CDR2 are SGHTA and FQGNSA. J lost 4 bases, V lost 5 bases, and 6 bases had no gene match. The CDR3 nucleotides read TGTGCCAGCAGCCCTAGGACAGGGGTGAATCAGCCCCAGCATTTT. It is translated as CASSPRTGVNQPQHF.

The chain has TRBV19 and TRBJ2-3; 7 bases fit TRBD2. The germline CDR1 and CDR2 sequences are LNHDA and SQIVND (reference sequence). The J segment lost 6 bases and the V segment lost 0 bases, leaving 0 bases of the junction unmatched. The CDR3 is 13 amino acids. CDR3 in amino acids: CASSIDSGDTQYF. CDR3 sequence (DNA): TGTGCCAGTAGTATAGATAGCGGGGATACGCAGTATTTT.

The chain combines TRBV18 with TRBJ1-1, with D unresolved. The germline V gene encodes CDR1 KGHSH and CDR2 LQKENI. The CDR3 extends over 12 amino acids. Trimming shortened V by 2 bases and J by 2 bases, and 3 bases separated the two germline ends. CDR3 loop: CASSPTNTEAFF. Here the CDR3 DNA reads TGTGCCAGCTCACCAACTAACACTGAAGCTTTCTTT.

The chain links TRBV12-5 to TRBJ2-1, with D possibly TRBD2 on 6 matching bases. V lost 2 bases and J 5 bases, leaving 22 bases between the germline ends. This CDR3 has 18 residues. Germline-derived CDR1 and CDR2 are LGHNT and FRNRAP. In DNA form, the CDR3 reads TGTGCTAGTGGTTTGCTAACTTCTGGGACGGGCGGGAACAATGAGCAGTTCTTC. Residues: CASGLLTSGTGGNNEQFF.

The chain combines TRBV11-2 with TRBJ2-5, with D perhaps TRBD1 (5 bases). The CDR3 totals 14 residues. Germline values: CDR1 SGHAT, CDR2 FQNNGV. V lost 1 base and J lost 5, with 11 bases in between. Here the CDR3 reads CASSLGGRSETQYF. As DNA, the CDR3 is TGTGCCAGCAGCTTAGGGGGCAGATCCGAGACCCAGTACTTC.

The chain carries TRBV6-1 and TRBJ2-7; the match to TRBD2 covers 7 bases. With 1 base clipped from V and 3 bases from J, the junction kept 6 bases outside the gene matches. The CDR3 covers 15 residues. Germline V lookup: CDR1 MNHNS, CDR2 SASEGT. CDR3 DNA sequence: TGTGCCAGCAGTGAAGGGTGGGGAGGGTACTACGAGCAGTACTTC. Protein sequence: CASSEGWGGYYEQYF.

The chain joins TRBV14 to TRBJ2-2; no definite D call. CDR1 and CDR2 (germline): SGHDN, FVKESK. V lost 0 bases and J lost 0, with 11 bases in between. CDR3 length: 17 residues. This CDR3 is CASSQDQVNANTGELFF. Here the CDR3 DNA reads TGTGCCAGCAGCCAAGATCAGGTGAACGCGAACACCGGGGAGCTGTTTTTT.

This rearrangement joins TRBV14 to TRBJ1-4; 10 bases map to TRBD1. This CDR3 comprises 14 residues. The germline V gene encodes CDR1 SGHDN and CDR2 FVKESK. The V and J ends lost 5 bases and 5 bases, in that order; junction bases with no gene match: 2. For the CDR3, the DNA is TGTGCCAGCAGCAGACAGGGGGCCAATGAAAAACTGTTTTTT. Encoded protein: CASSRQGANEKLFF.

This rearrangement joins TRBV19 to TRBJ1-1; maybe TRBD1 (6 bases). The CDR3 has 13 amino acids. Germline V gives CDR1 LNHDA, CDR2 SQIVND (reference sequence). The V end was cut by 6 bases, the J end by 5 bases, with 13 bases between. The CDR3 nucleotides read TGTGCCAGTAGCAAACAGGGTGGTACTGAAGCTTTCTTT. Its translation is CASSKQGGTEAFF.

The rearrangement joins TRBV5-6 to TRBJ1-1, with D possibly being TRBD1 (5 bases). The germline V gene encodes CDR1 SGHDT and CDR2 YYEEEE. V lost 4 bases and J 4 bases, leaving 17 bases between the germline ends. This CDR3 is 15 amino acids long. Here the CDR3 reads CASSPPLAQGTEAFF. CDR3 DNA: TGTGCCAGCAGCCCCCCACTGGCTCAGGGCACTGAAGCTTTCTTT.

This chain joins TRBV7-2 and TRBJ2-7, with 7 nucleotides matching TRBD1. The CDR3 has 16 amino acids. CDR1 and CDR2 (germline): SGHTA, FQGNSA. V was clipped by 5 bases and J by 2 bases; unmatched bases: 12. CDR3 nucleotide sequence: TGTGCCAGCAGCCTAAGGGCCGGGACAGTACCCTACGAGCAGTACTTC. Its protein product is CASSLRAGTVPYEQYF.

This sequence joins TRBV6-1 and TRBJ2-7; 7 nucleotides agree with TRBD1. The CDR3 sequence is 16 residues long. Germline-derived CDR1 and CDR2 are MNHNS and SASEGT. The trim removed 4 bases at V and 1 base at J, leaving 10 bases unmatched. Written as DNA, the CDR3 is TGTGCCAGCAGTGCCGGGCCCCCGGGACAGTCCTACGAGCAGTACTTC. Its translation: CASSAGPPGQSYEQYF.

The V call is TRBV3-1 (or the pseudogene TRBV3-2), the J call TRBJ2-5, with 10 bases fitting TRBD2. The CDR3 covers 14 residues. The ends lost 6 bases at V and 1 base at J; junction bases unmatched: 2. Germline V gene sequence: CDR1 LGHDT, CDR2 YNNKEL (reference sequence). The CDR3 DNA reads TGTGCCAGCAGTAGCGGGGGGCCCCAAGAGACCCAGTACTTC. Amino acids: CASSSGGPQETQYF.

This chain links TRBV23-1 with TRBJ1-1; D gene uncertain. TRBV23-1 is classed as an ORF, of uncertain function. Trimming cost V 2 bases and J 2 bases, with 3 bases left between them. The CDR3 is 12 residues long. CDR3 DNA sequence: TGCGCCAGCAGTCAACCTAACACTGAAGCTTTCTTT. It is translated as CASSQPNTEAFF.

V gene TRBV19 combines with J gene TRBJ1-5; 7 bases are shared with TRBD1. Germline V gene lookup returns CDR1 LNHDA and CDR2 SQIVND (reference sequence). This CDR3 is built from 16 residues. The V gene end was trimmed by 6 bases and the J gene end by 2 bases; junction bases not matched to a gene: 10. For the CDR3, the DNA is TGTGCCAGTAGCCTTATACACAGGGGTGGCAATCAGCCCCAGCATTTT. This codes for CASSLIHRGGNQPQHF.

The chain joins TRBV21-1 to TRBJ1-3; whether TRBD1, the table's D call, matches the DNA was not checked. TRBV21-1 is termed a pseudogene. The CDR3 spans 17 residues. The CDR3 DNA follows: TGTGCCAGCAGCAAAGTTTGGGCCATCCCTTCTGGAAACACCATATATTTT. It encodes CASSKVWAIPSGNTIYF.

The chain has TRBV3-1 (or the pseudogene TRBV3-2) and TRBJ2-7; D perhaps matches TRBD2 (6 bases). Germline V gives CDR1 LGHDT, CDR2 YNNKEL (reference sequence). The length of the CDR3 is 13 residues. Trimming removed 4 bases at V and 4 bases at J, with 11 bases between. The CDR3 region is CASSPTGLYEQYF. CDR3 coding DNA: TGTGCCAGCAGCCCAACGGGACTTTACGAGCAGTACTTC.

V usage is TRBV6-2 or TRBV6-3 and J usage is TRBJ1-2; D is ambiguous. Trimming left V 5 bases short and J 3 bases short, with 16 bases between. The CDR3 has 15 amino acids. The germline V gene has CDR1 MNHEY and CDR2 SVGEGT. CDR3 in amino acids: CASSLGKPRDYGYTF. CDR3 DNA: TGTGCCAGCAGTCTCGGGAAACCCCGCGACTATGGCTACACCTTC.

The chain carries TRBV21-1 and TRBJ2-7; the table's D call, TRBD1, was not checked against the DNA. TRBV21-1 represents a pseudogene. The CDR3 sequence is 14 residues long. The CDR3 protein is CASPGRRAPYEQYF. The CDR3 DNA is TGTGCCAGCCCTGGGCGCAGAGCTCCCTACGAGCAGTACTTC.

V is TRBV6-5 and J is TRBJ2-2, with D uncertain. The germline V and J ends were trimmed by 6 bases and 1 base, with 12 bases remaining between them. Germline loops: CDR1 MNHEY, CDR2 SVGAGI. The CDR3 is 15 residues long. The CDR3 loop is CASSPVAGNTGELFF. The CDR3 nucleotides read TGTGCCAGCAGCCCCGTGGCAGGGAACACCGGGGAGCTGTTTTTT.